This entry is about one TCR beta chain. CDR1 is SGHRS and CDR2 is YFSETQ in the germline V gene. This CDR3 has 14 amino acids. Trimming at V came to 1 base and at J to 5 bases, leaving 5 bases not matched to a gene. Here immunoSEQ multiplex PCR was the method, and the copy in TCRdb shows in-frame clones only, minus some. This table holds over 50,000 clones, around 80% found once. The data were obtained in a study of blood T cell repertoires in COVID-19. Study-level background: Sites in the United States, Italy and Spain provided acute and convalescent COVID-19 samples.

The gene calls are TRBV5-1 and TRBJ1-2, with 7 bases matching TRBD1. The TCR originated in a man of 80 years or more with acute or convalescent COVID-19. Sequenced: peripheral blood. The CDR3 region has the DNA TGCGCCAGCAGCTTGCACAGGGGAAATTATGGCTACACCTTC. Residues: CASSLHRGNYGYTF.